This is a list of T cell receptor beta chains from one sample in a study of cytomegalovirus exposure and HLA in healthy donors. Sequencing used immunoSEQ multiplex PCR; TCRdb keeps in-frame clones, though not all of them. The sample records roughly 150,000 clones, about 74% being singletons. The sequenced sample consisted of PBMCs. The origin of the receptors is a man aged 35-49 years in good health and CMV-seronegative. Each CDR3 is given with its conserved first and last residue. The D gene is left open where the match is weak. Clone size is not always given. Where it is, it says once, few, many or a class for expanded clones.

cdr3_aa	cdr3_nt	j_call	v_call	d_call	clone_size
CASSRQGGNIQYF	TGTGCCAGTAGTCGCCAAGGGGGAAACATTCAGTACTTC	TRBJ2-4	TRBV19	-	-
CASSLGALEKLFF	TGTGCCAGCAGCTTAGGAGCCTTAGAAAAACTGTTTTTT	TRBJ1-4	TRBV11-3	-	once
CASSLAGLLEEQYF	TGTGCCAGCAGCTTGGCTGGACTCTTAGAGGAGCAGTACTTC	TRBJ2-7	TRBV5-4	-	-
CASSLGSTNAETQYF	TGTGCCAGCAGCTTAGGATCGACTAATGCTGAGACCCAGTACTTC	TRBJ2-5	TRBV7-2	-	-
CASSVSRNYGYTF	TGTGCCAGCAGCGTTTCCCGTAACTATGGCTACACCTTC	TRBJ1-2	TRBV9	-	-
CASSWGQSGGDEQFF	TGCGCCAGCAGCTGGGGACAATCAGGTGGGGATGAGCAGTTCTTC	TRBJ2-1	TRBV5-1	-	-
CASSQGDTRWTDTQYF	TGTGCCAGCTCACAAGGGGACACACGGTGGACAGATACGCAGTATTTT	TRBJ2-3	TRBV18	-	-
CAWSGDTEAFF	TGTGCCTGGAGCGGGGACACTGAAGCTTTCTTT	TRBJ1-1	TRBV30	-	-
CSVGGTSGYNEQFF	TGCAGCGTGGGCGGGACTAGCGGGTACAATGAGCAGTTCTTC	TRBJ2-1	TRBV29-1	TRBD2	-
CASTKSAGTEAFF	TGTGCCAGCACCAAAAGCGCGGGAACTGAAGCCTTCTTT	TRBJ1-1	TRBV6-5	-	few
CASSQGPSTEAFF	TGTGCCAGCAGCCAGGGCCCGAGCACTGAAGCTTTCTTT	TRBJ1-1	TRBV6-1	-	-
CASSFSLSNTGELFF	TGCGCCAGCAGCTTCTCTCTGTCGAACACCGGGGAGCTGTTTTTT	TRBJ2-2	TRBV5-1	-	-
CASSFGQVGTNEKLFF	TGTGCCAGCAGCTTTGGACAGGTCGGAACTAATGAAAAACTGTTTTTT	TRBJ1-4	TRBV7-2	TRBD1	-
CASSPGSGGTGELFF	TGTGCCAGCTCACCAGGCAGCGGGGGGACCGGGGAGCTGTTTTTT	TRBJ2-2	TRBV18	TRBD2	-
CASSPPRGQGHGYTF	TGTGCCAGTAGTCCTCCCCGGGGACAGGGGCATGGCTACACCTTC	TRBJ1-2	TRBV19	TRBD1	-
CASSLAGLAGDEQFF	TGCGCCAGCAGCTTGGCAGGACTAGCGGGCGATGAGCAGTTCTTC	TRBJ2-1	TRBV5-1	TRBD2	few
CAISSGGSSLADTQYF	TGTGCCATCAGTAGCGGGGGGTCTTCTTTAGCAGATACGCAGTATTTT	TRBJ2-3	TRBV10-3	TRBD2	-
CASSPQGSPTAYEQYF	TGTGCCAGCAGCCCCCAGGGATCGCCGACAGCCTACGAGCAGTACTTC	TRBJ2-7	TRBV4-2	-	-
CASSKKGQRSTDTQYF	TGTGCCAGCAGCAAGAAAGGGCAGCGGTCCACAGATACGCAGTATTTT	TRBJ2-3	TRBV21-1	-	-
CAISESDRDSGANVLTF	TGTGCCATCAGTGAGTCTGACAGGGACTCTGGGGCCAACGTCCTGACTTTC	TRBJ2-6	TRBV10-3	TRBD1	-
CASSPATGSGNTIYF	TGTGCCAGCAGCCCCGCGACGGGATCAGGAAACACCATATATTTT	TRBJ1-3	TRBV5-6	-	few
CASSLGAAGNTIYF	TGTGCCAGCAGCTTAGGGGCTGCCGGAAACACCATATATTTT	TRBJ1-3	TRBV7-2	-	-
CSGWGGETQYF	TGCAGTGGTTGGGGCGGAGAGACCCAGTACTTC	TRBJ2-5	TRBV20-1	-	-
CASSLDRGTDTQYF	TGTGCCAGCAGCCTCGACAGGGGAACAGATACGCAGTATTTT	TRBJ2-3	TRBV13	TRBD1	few
CASSARTGGMATQYF	TGTGCCAGCAGTGCGAGGACAGGGGGCATGGCGACCCAGTACTTC	TRBJ2-5	TRBV25-1	TRBD1	few
CASSLALGLAGGTQYF	TGTGCCAGCAGCTTAGCCTTGGGGCTAGCGGGGGGGACCCAGTACTTC	TRBJ2-5	TRBV7-9	TRBD2	-
CASSEQGIRSNQPQHF	TGTGCCAGCAGCGAGCAGGGTATTAGGAGCAATCAGCCCCAGCATTTT	TRBJ1-5	TRBV2	-	-
CASSLTNRGRFYGYTF	TGCGCCAGCAGCCTAACTAACAGGGGGCGCTTCTATGGCTACACCTTC	TRBJ1-2	TRBV4-1	TRBD1	-
CAWSVKGLAGPGNEQFF	TGTGCCTGGAGTGTAAAGGGACTAGCGGGCCCCGGGAATGAGCAGTTCTTC	TRBJ2-1	TRBV30	TRBD2	-
CASRWGTSYEQYF	TGCGCCAGCAGGTGGGGCACCTCCTACGAGCAGTACTTC	TRBJ2-7	TRBV5-1	-	-
CASKEAGGGSYEQYF	TGTGCCAGCAAGGAGGCGGGAGGGGGCTCCTACGAGCAGTACTTC	TRBJ2-7	TRBV28	TRBD2	-